A single sample is the source of the 19 T cell receptor beta chains below, sequenced in a study of human T cells and chemical hapten exposure. TCRdb passed the RACE reads through MiXCR, listing each CDR3 protein once. The data contain some 57,000 distinct CDR3 sequences, about 10% of them singletons. This sample's time point: patch test 2, 6 weeks after DPC sensitization. Stated treatment: therapeutic diphenylcyclopropenone sensitization with weekly scalp DPC. This material consisted of whole blood, taken in connection with sensitization to the hapten diphenylcyclopropenone (DPC). The receptors derive from a woman aged 45-60 years with alopecia areata. Some clones in this sample may be carry-over from other donors' samples.

This clonotype was seen more than once but under ten times. The chain joins TRBV28 to TRBJ2-7; tentatively, D is TRBD1 or TRBD2 (5 bases each). The CDR3 length is 15 residues. Germline CDR1 MDHEN, CDR2 SYDVKM. Trimming cost V 6 bases and J 5 bases, with 20 bases left between them. CDR3 region: CASRPPGRINNEQYF. CDR3 coding DNA: TGTGCCAGCAGGCCCCCGGGACGGATTAATAACGAGCAGTACTTC.

This clonotype was counted many times. This rearrangement joins TRBV6-6 to TRBJ1-1, with 12 bases matching TRBD1. Germline V gene lookup returns CDR1 MNHNY and CDR2 SVGAGI (reference sequence). The length of the CDR3 is 18 residues. V shed 2 bases and J 6 bases; nucleotides not matched to a gene: 13. CDR3 DNA: TGTGCCAGCAGTTACCTCACCGGGACAGGGGGCGACGGACCTGAAGCTTTCTTT. Encoded protein: CASSYLTGTGGDGPEAFF.

The chain couples TRBV29-1 to TRBJ2-5; D remains unclear. Per the germline V gene, CDR1 is SQVTM and CDR2 is ANQGSEA. With 7 bases removed from V and 5 bases from J, the gap between germline ends came to 14 bases. The CDR3 is 12 amino acids. Here the CDR3 reads CSARYSHETQYF. The CDR3 DNA is TGCAGCGCGAGATACAGCCACGAGACCCAGTACTTC.

Worth noting for this clonotype: A read error may produce the germline difference seen at one junction end. The rearrangement joins TRBV20-1 to TRBJ1-4; TRBD1 matches at 8 bases. This CDR3 has 14 amino acids. Germline CDR1 DFQATT, CDR2 SNEGSKA (reference sequence). Written as DNA, the CDR3 is TGCAGTGCTAGAGGCCAGGGGGCGAATGAAAACCTGTTTTTT. This encodes CSARGQGANENLFF.

This clonotype was seen repeatedly, ten times or more. CDR3 residues: CASAKSPYGYTF. DNA of the CDR3: TGTGCCAGCGCCAAATCCCCCTATGGCTACACCTTC. This sequence joins TRBV6-5 and TRBJ1-2; D is undetermined. The V end was cut by 8 bases, the J end by 4 bases, with 11 bases between. The CDR3 is made up of 12 amino acids. In germline, CDR1 is MNHEY, CDR2 SVGAGI.

The genes are TRBV7-9 and TRBJ2-5, with D tentatively TRBD2 (5 bases). The V and J ends lost 0 bases and 5 bases respectively, with 10 bases between them. The germline CDR1 and CDR2 sequences are SEHNR and FQNEAQ (reference sequence). The CDR3 consists of 14 residues. The CDR3 here is CASSLAEGSETQYF. In DNA form, the CDR3 reads TGTGCCAGCAGCTTAGCTGAGGGCTCGGAGACCCAGTACTTC.

This chain links TRBV3-1 with TRBJ1-5; possibly TRBD1 for D (5 bases). V dropped 4 bases and J dropped 9 bases, with 19 bases sitting between them. Germline CDR1 reads LGHDT; CDR2 reads YNNKEL (reference sequence). This CDR3 has 15 residues. The CDR3 coding sequence is TGTGCCAGCAGCCCCCATCCAGGGTTACGGGTGCCCCAGCATTTT. It specifies CASSPHPGLRVPQHF.

The table lists this clonotype with many counts. The chain links TRBV28 to TRBJ1-1, with D uncertain. This CDR3 is 13 amino acids long. Germline-derived CDR1 and CDR2 are MDHEN and SYDVKM. V lost 6 bases, J lost 3 bases, and 11 bases lay in between. CDR3 bases: TGTGCCAGCAGGCCGGTCCGGTACACTGAAGCTTTCTTT. It is translated as CASRPVRYTEAFF.

The rearrangement joins TRBV28 to TRBJ2-7, with TRBD2 matching over 7 bases. With V trimmed by 2 bases and J by 3 bases, 10 bases remained unmatched. The CDR3 length is 16 residues. Per germline, CDR1 MDHEN and CDR2 SYDVKM. CDR3 residues: CASSLIRGVKFYEQYF. The CDR3 DNA reads as TGTGCCAGCAGTTTAATACGGGGGGTGAAATTCTACGAGCAGTACTTC.

The chain has TRBV7-2 and TRBJ1-5; D is unresolved. The CDR3 spans 14 residues. Looked up from germline, CDR1 is SGHTA and CDR2 is FQGNSA. Between the trimmed V and J ends, which lost 3 bases and 4 bases, there was a span of 10 bases. CDR3 sequence reads: CASSFSSTNQPQHF. CDR3 sequence (DNA): TGTGCCAGCAGCTTCTCCTCTACTAATCAGCCCCAGCATTTT.

This clonotype has more than one count but fewer than ten. The chain has TRBV19 and TRBJ1-5, with 9 bases identical to TRBD1. The CDR3 is 14 residues long. Trimming cost V 8 bases and J 6 bases; bases outside gene matches: 8. Germline V CDR1 and CDR2: LNHDA, SQIVND (reference sequence). CDR3 DNA: TGTGCCAGTGAAGGACAGGGGTTTTTTCAGCCCCAGCATTTT. Amino acids: CASEGQGFFQPQHF.

This clonotype came up a few times. V gene TRBV15 combines with J gene TRBJ1-5; D unclear. The CDR3 has 16 amino acids. Trimming removed 5 bases at V and 6 bases at J, with 20 bases between. Germline CDR1 and CDR2: LNHNV and YYDKDF (reference sequence). The CDR3 DNA reads as TGTGCCACCAGCCCGGGAGGGCTTCTTCTCGCTCAGCCCCAGCATTTT. This codes for CATSPGGLLLAQPQHF.

The chain is built from TRBV10-2 and TRBJ1-1; D is undetermined. With 4 bases removed from V and 1 base from J, the gap between germline ends came to 7 bases. Germline V gene data show CDR1 as WSHSY and CDR2 as SAAADI. The CDR3 contains 13 residues. The CDR3 DNA reads as TGCGCCAGCAGTGCGACTTGGAACACTGAAGCTTTCTTT. Amino acids: CASSATWNTEAFF.

This clonotype was counted many times. The rearrangement links TRBV7-9 to TRBJ1-5, with D maybe TRBD1 (6 bases). Germline loops: CDR1 SEHNR, CDR2 FQNEAQ (reference sequence). Trimming stripped 8 bases from V and 7 bases from J, with 18 bases between. This CDR3 is 14 amino acids long. CDR3 bases: TGTGCCAGCGGATACGCGGGGGGCAGCCAGCCCCAGCATTTT. This translates into CASGYAGGSQPQHF.

This chain joins TRBV29-1 and TRBJ1-2, with D unclear. The CDR3 runs 14 residues. V shed 0 bases and J shed 6 bases, with 14 bases lying between them. Per the germline V gene, CDR1 is SQVTM and CDR2 is ANQGSEA. CDR3 region: CSVEDLQRGNGYTF. The CDR3 DNA reads as TGCAGCGTTGAAGATCTTCAACGAGGGAATGGCTACACCTTC.

There are many counts of this clonotype. This sequence joins TRBV4-2 and TRBJ1-2; D unclear. Trimming removed 1 base at V and 4 bases at J, with 10 bases between. Germline-derived CDR1 and CDR2 are LGHNA and YNFKEQ. This CDR3 is 14 amino acids long. For the CDR3, the DNA is TGTGCCAGCAGCCAAGTGGGTCAAAGCTATGGCTACACCTTC. Its translation is CASSQVGQSYGYTF.

This clonotype was detected a few times. V gene TRBV12-3 or TRBV12-4 combines with J gene TRBJ2-1; 13 bases align to TRBD2. The J segment lost 8 bases and the V segment lost 4 bases, leaving 8 bases of the junction unmatched. This CDR3 comprises 16 residues. CDR3 loop: CASSSTSGRAEDEQFF. In nucleotides, the CDR3 is TGTGCCAGCAGTTCTACTAGCGGGAGGGCCGAGGATGAGCAGTTCTTC.

This clonotype was seen a few times. This rearrangement joins TRBV6-6 to TRBJ2-7, with 10 bases identical to TRBD2. With V trimmed by 4 bases and J by 6 bases, 9 bases remained unmatched. Germline V gene lookup returns CDR1 MNHNY and CDR2 SVGAGI (reference sequence). The CDR3 spans 15 residues. The CDR3 here is CASSLQTEREGEQYF. CDR3 sequence (DNA): TGTGCCAGCAGTTTACAGACGGAGCGGGAGGGCGAGCAGTACTTC.

This clonotype was seen repeatedly, ten times or more. The CDR3 coding sequence is TGCGCCAGCAGCTTACAGTCAACTAATGAAAAACTGTTTTTT. It is translated as CASSLQSTNEKLFF. This chain uses TRBV5-1 with TRBJ1-4; no firm D call. V was trimmed by 2 bases and J by 0 bases, leaving 5 bases between them. Germline CDR1 SGHRS, CDR2 YFSETQ. The CDR3 covers 14 residues.